The 24 T cell receptor beta chains below come from one sample, sequenced in a study of T cell responses to AZD1222 COVID-19 vaccine. Measured with immunoSEQ multiplex PCR; TCRdb has only the in-frame clones, and not every one. The profile shows roughly 100,000 clones, roughly 90% of them singletons. The sequences come from peripheral blood, collected on day 0 of AZD1222 vaccination. Receptor source: an adult in good health.

The CDR3 loop reads CAISESTSGSVGEQFF. The DNA for the CDR3 is TGTGCCATCAGTGAGTCGACTAGCGGGAGCGTGGGCGAGCAGTTCTTC. The V call is TRBV10-3, the J call TRBJ2-1, with TRBD2 matching 12 bases. The CDR3 totals 16 residues. V lost 0 bases and J lost 10; bases outside the gene matches: 7. CDR1 is ENHRY and CDR2 is SYGVKD in the germline V gene.

The V call is TRBV4-1, the J call TRBJ1-1, with 7 bases fitting TRBD1. The germline CDR1 and CDR2 sequences are MGHRA and YSYEKL. CDR3 length: 14 residues. With 5 bases clipped from V and 4 bases from J, the junction kept 7 bases outside the gene matches. The CDR3: CASSITPGGTEAFF. The CDR3 coding sequence is TGCGCCAGCAGCATAACTCCAGGGGGCACTGAAGCTTTCTTT.

The rearrangement links TRBV27 to TRBJ2-2; D tentatively reads TRBD1 or TRBD2 (5 bases each). CDR1 and CDR2 (germline): MNHEY, SMNVEV (reference sequence). This CDR3 is 15 amino acids long. Trimming pared 3 bases from V and 4 bases from J, leaving 12 bases between. In nucleotides, the CDR3 is TGTGCCAGCAGTTTTTTGGGGACGGGCACCGGGGAGCTGTTTTTT. This gives the protein CASSFLGTGTGELFF.

This sequence joins TRBV11-2 and TRBJ2-2; D is unclear. Germline V CDR1 and CDR2: SGHAT, FQNNGV. The V end lost 5 bases, the J end lost 7 bases, and 5 bases lay between the germline ends. This CDR3 spans 11 amino acids. Written as DNA, the CDR3 is TGTGCCAGCAGCGTCCTCGGGGAGCTGTTTTTT. Translated: CASSVLGELFF.

The chain employs TRBV10-1 and TRBJ1-1; D remains ambiguous. The ends were cut back, 2 bases at V and 4 bases at J, with 5 bases in the middle. Germline CDR1 is WNHNN and CDR2 is SYGVQD (reference sequence). This CDR3 spans 12 amino acids. CDR3 protein: CASSEGGTEAFF. As DNA, the CDR3 is TGCGCCAGCAGTGAGGGAGGCACTGAAGCTTTCTTT.

The CDR3, as DNA: TGTGCCAGCAGCTGGGGTCCCGACATGAATAGGGGCTACACCTTC. It is translated as CASSWGPDMNRGYTF. V gene TRBV5-6 combines with J gene TRBJ1-2; D not resolved. The CDR3 runs 15 residues. With 3 bases removed from V and 8 bases from J, the gap between germline ends came to 20 bases. Germline V gives CDR1 SGHDT, CDR2 YYEEEE.

Notes on this clone: A read error may account for a junction end that differs from germline. The V call is TRBV7-2, the J call TRBJ2-1; D call uncertain. Looked up from germline, CDR1 is SGHTA and CDR2 is FQGNSA. The CDR3 is made up of 12 amino acids. CDR3 region: CASSLGNNEQFF. The CDR3 nucleotides read TGTGCCAGCAGTTTAGGAAACAATGAGCAGTTCTTC.

The chain links TRBV15 to TRBJ2-5; 7 bases map to TRBD2. The germline gives CDR1 LNHNV, CDR2 YYDKDF (reference sequence). The V segment lost 0 bases and the J segment 3 bases; nucleotides outside the gene matches: 1. The CDR3 sequence is 14 residues long. CDR3 coding DNA: TGTGCCACCAGCAGAGAGGGAGGGGAAGAGACCCAGTACTTC. It yields the protein CATSREGGEETQYF. The full variable domain, completed using reference TRBV15 and TRBJ2-5, is DAMVIQNPRYQVTQFGKPVTLSCSQTLNHNVMYWYQQKSSQAPKLLFHYYDKDFNNEADTPDNFQSRRPNTSFCFLDIRSPGLGDTAMYLCATSREGGEETQYFGPGTRLLVL.

This chain connects TRBV6-6 to TRBJ1-3; perhaps TRBD1 as D (5 bases). Per the germline V gene, CDR1 is MNHNY and CDR2 is SVGAGI (reference sequence). V was clipped by 7 bases and J by 4 bases, with 14 bases between them. The CDR3 is 14 amino acids. CDR3 in DNA: TGTGCCAGCAACCCGGGTTCAGGGGGAAACACCATATATTTT. It is translated as CASNPGSGGNTIYF.

The chain joins TRBV5-1 to TRBJ2-7; D possibly corresponds to TRBD2 (7 bases). This CDR3 has 16 residues. The ends were cut back, 3 bases at V and 4 bases at J, with 20 bases in the middle. The germline V gene has CDR1 SGHRS and CDR2 YFSETQ. CDR3 nucleotide sequence: TGCGCCAGCAGCTGGGCGAGGCAGGGAGGGGGATACGAGCAGTACTTC. It translates to CASSWARQGGGYEQYF.

This chain connects TRBV19 to TRBJ2-1; 14 bases are a match to TRBD2. CDR1 and CDR2 (germline): LNHDA, SQIVND (reference sequence). The V and J ends lost 1 base and 6 bases, in that order; junction bases with no gene match: 2. This CDR3 is built from 16 residues. The CDR3: CASSIGTSGGSNEQFF. DNA of the CDR3: TGTGCCAGTAGTATAGGGACTAGCGGGGGGTCCAATGAGCAGTTCTTC.

This clone was seen just once. This sequence joins TRBV6-5 and TRBJ2-7, with D possibly being TRBD2 (5 bases). Per the germline V gene, CDR1 is MNHEY and CDR2 is SVGAGI. The CDR3 extends over 12 amino acids. Trimming pared 6 bases from V and 3 bases from J, leaving 9 bases between. The CDR3 DNA sequence: TGTGCCAGCAGCTCCGAGGGCTACGAGCAGTACTTC. It specifies CASSSEGYEQYF.

The rearrangement joins TRBV5-5 to TRBJ1-5; D possibly corresponds to TRBD1 (5 bases). The V end was cut by 3 bases, the J end by 0 bases, with 10 bases between. The germline V gene encodes CDR1 SGHKS and CDR2 YYEKEE (reference sequence). The CDR3 spans 15 residues. CDR3 protein: CASSSGWPSNQPQHF. CDR3 nucleotide sequence: TGTGCCAGCAGCTCAGGGTGGCCTAGCAATCAGCCCCAGCATTTT.

V is TRBV3-1 (or the pseudogene TRBV3-2) and J is TRBJ1-2, with a weak D call TRBD1 (5 bases). CDR1 and CDR2 from the germline V gene are LGHDT and YNNKEL (reference sequence). Trimming cost V 0 bases and J 6 bases, with 11 bases left between them. The CDR3 has 14 residues. The CDR3 reads CASSQDWQGDGYTF. Here the CDR3 DNA reads TGTGCCAGCAGCCAAGATTGGCAGGGTGATGGCTACACCTTC.

This chain links TRBV7-9 with TRBJ2-1; 10 bases map to TRBD1. Trimming removed 4 bases from V and 3 bases from J; junction bases left unmatched: 3. CDR3 length: 15 residues. Germline CDR1 is SEHNR and CDR2 is FQNEAQ (reference sequence). In DNA, the CDR3 is TGTGCCAGCAGCTCGGGACAGGGGATCTACAATGAGCAGTTCTTC. Its protein is CASSSGQGIYNEQFF.

The J gene is TRBJ2-7, the V gene TRBV7-2; the D is unclear. The CDR3 has 13 residues. CDR1 is SGHTA, CDR2 FQGNSA, per germline. Trimming pared 6 bases from V and 3 bases from J, leaving 12 bases between. The CDR3 spells CASSPDRGYEQYF. The CDR3 nucleotides are TGTGCCAGCAGTCCCGACCGTGGCTACGAGCAGTACTTC.

J is TRBJ1-2 and V is TRBV13, with a tentative D call TRBD1 (5 bases). V was pared by 3 bases and J by 4 bases, with 12 bases between. The CDR3 has 14 amino acids. The V gene's germline CDR1 is PRHDT and CDR2 FYEKMQ (reference sequence). The CDR3: CASSFSQGSYGYTF. The CDR3 region has the DNA TGTGCCAGCAGCTTCAGTCAGGGAAGCTATGGCTACACCTTC.

The genes are TRBV13 and TRBJ2-1; 13 positions agree with TRBD2. This CDR3 region has 17 residues. Germline CDR1 is PRHDT and CDR2 is FYEKMQ (reference sequence). Trimming cost V 0 bases and J 12 bases; bases outside gene matches: 11. CDR3 region: CASSLGRWTSGGEGQFF. The CDR3 coding sequence is TGTGCCAGCAGCTTAGGCCGGTGGACTAGCGGGGGTGAGGGGCAGTTCTTC.

V gene TRBV7-9 combines with J gene TRBJ1-4; D is undetermined. Between the trimmed V and J ends, which lost 4 bases and 2 bases, there was a span of 5 bases. CDR1 and CDR2 (germline): SEHNR, FQNEAQ (reference sequence). The CDR3 is 13 amino acids. The CDR3 nucleotides read TGTGCCAGCAGCTATACTACTAATGAAAAACTGTTTTTT. This translates into CASSYTTNEKLFF. Full variable domain (outside the CDR3, taken from reference TRBV7-9 and TRBJ1-4): DTGVSQNPRHKITKRGQNVTFRCDPISEHNRLYWYRQTLGQGPEFLTYFQNEAQLEKSRLLSDRFSAERPKGSFSTLEIQRTEQGDSAMYLCASSYTTNEKLFFGSGTQLSVL.

This sequence joins TRBV6-6 and TRBJ2-1, with 15 bases identical to TRBD2. This CDR3 has 17 amino acids. Per germline, CDR1 MNHNY and CDR2 SVGAGI (reference sequence). Trimming at V came to 5 bases and at J to 8 bases, leaving 10 bases not matched to a gene. This CDR3 is CASSRSGLAGGPHEQFF. CDR3 nucleotides: TGTGCCAGCAGTCGAAGCGGACTAGCGGGAGGGCCACATGAGCAGTTCTTC.

The CDR3 coding sequence is TGTGCCAGCAGTTACGACCAGGGTGCGAATCAGCCCCAGCATTTT. It specifies CASSYDQGANQPQHF. The V call is TRBV2, the J call TRBJ1-5; weak D call: TRBD1 (5 bases). Trimming cost V 5 bases and J 4 bases, with 15 bases left between them. The CDR3 runs to 15 residues. Germline V gives CDR1 SNHLY, CDR2 FYNNEI.

The chain links TRBV5-1 to TRBJ1-2, with 8 bases identical to TRBD1. The CDR3 runs 16 residues. Germline lookup yields CDR1 SGHRS and CDR2 YFSETQ. Germline trimming cut 4 bases from V and 3 bases from J; bases unmatched to any gene: 11. The CDR3 spells CASSREPGGLDYGYTF. The DNA for the CDR3 is TGCGCCAGCAGCCGTGAACCAGGGGGCCTTGACTATGGCTACACCTTC.

V and J are TRBV12-3 or TRBV12-4 and TRBJ2-7; D is perhaps TRBD1 (5 bases). The CDR3 is 13 residues long. Trimming removed 7 bases at V and 7 bases at J, with 17 bases between. The CDR3 sequence is CASTLSPGNEQYF. CDR3 coding DNA: TGTGCCAGCACCCTTTCACCAGGGAATGAGCAGTACTTC.

The chain links TRBV6-5 to TRBJ2-4; no definite D call. This CDR3 is built from 14 residues. V was clipped by 8 bases and J by 1 base, with 12 bases between them. Germline loops: CDR1 MNHEY, CDR2 SVGAGI. The CDR3 reads CASGSSWAKNIQYF. The CDR3 bases are TGTGCCAGCGGATCCTCCTGGGCCAAAAACATTCAGTACTTC.